The 30 T cell receptor beta chains below come from one sample, sequenced in a study of shared clonotypes between healthy human individuals. Terminally differentiated effector memory CD45RA+ cells were excluded from the naive CD8 cells, which were CD45RO-negative and positively selected for CCR7. TCRdb's copy holds only in-frame clones and misses some; the assay was immunoSEQ multiplex PCR. The repertoire has about 2.2 million clones, 93% of them found once; the top ten carry roughly 1.7%. Source material: naive CD8+ T cells from PBMCs. The receptors come from a man aged 18 to 30 in good health. Some clones in this sample may be carry-over from other donors' samples.

The chain has TRBV6-5 and TRBJ1-5; tentatively, D is TRBD1 (6 bases). The V end lost 10 bases, the J end lost 2 bases, and 18 bases lay between the germline ends. Per germline, CDR1 MNHEY and CDR2 SVGAGI. The CDR3 loop spans 15 amino acids. The CDR3 loop reads CAITRGGTRNQPQHF. The CDR3 DNA reads as TGTGCCATTACCCGCGGCGGGACACGCAATCAGCCCCAGCATTTT.

The chain is built from TRBV6-6 and TRBJ2-1; D may be TRBD2 (6 bases). CDR1 is MNHNY and CDR2 is SVGAGI in the germline V gene (reference sequence). CDR3 length: 14 amino acids. Trimming took off 8 bases at V and 2 bases at J, with 13 bases between the two ends. CDR3 coding DNA: TGTGCCAGCCACGTGGGCGGGACCTACAATGAGCAGTTCTTC. As protein: CASHVGGTYNEQFF.

V gene TRBV6-5 combines with J gene TRBJ2-7; perhaps TRBD1 as D (7 bases). The germline CDR1 and CDR2 sequences are MNHEY and SVGAGI. Trimming removed 5 bases from V and 4 bases from J, with 15 bases in between. This CDR3 has 14 amino acids. The CDR3 nucleotides read TGTGCCAGCAGTCGACAGGGAGGCCTTTACGAGCAGTACTTC. Protein product: CASSRQGGLYEQYF.

The chain uses TRBV7-2 and TRBJ2-7, with 14 bases matching TRBD2. The CDR3 spans 15 residues. After removal of 4 bases from V and 4 bases from J, the junction contained 3 bases not matched to a gene. Germline V gene sequence: CDR1 SGHTA, CDR2 FQGNSA. The CDR3 DNA follows: TGTGCCAGCAGCTGGACTAGCGGGAGGTCTTACGAGCAGTACTTC. This encodes CASSWTSGRSYEQYF.

This chain links TRBV7-9 with TRBJ1-5, with a tentative D call TRBD1 (5 bases). Per germline, CDR1 SEHNR and CDR2 FQNEAQ (reference sequence). The CDR3 is made up of 14 amino acids. Deletions cut 6 bases from V and 8 bases from J, with 17 bases between. The CDR3: CASRGGAGSEPQHF. CDR3 bases: TGTGCCAGCAGAGGCGGGGCAGGCTCTGAGCCCCAGCATTTT.

V and J are TRBV19 and TRBJ1-2; D is unresolved. Germline V lookup: CDR1 LNHDA, CDR2 SQIVND (reference sequence). CDR3 length: 12 amino acids. Trimming cost V 3 bases and J 4 bases, with 6 bases left between them. CDR3 DNA sequence: TGTGCCAGTAGTATGGAGCTCTATGGCTACACCTTC. Translated: CASSMELYGYTF.

As DNA, the CDR3 is TGTGCCAGCAGTTACCGGGGCCTTGGTATCGAGCAGTACTTC. This codes for CASSYRGLGIEQYF. This sequence joins TRBV6-5 and TRBJ2-7, with D perhaps assigned TRBD1 or TRBD2 (5 bases each). Germline V gene data show CDR1 as MNHEY and CDR2 as SVGAGI. V lost 2 bases and J 6 bases, leaving 14 bases between the germline ends. There are 14 residues in the CDR3.

The CDR3 DNA reads as TGCGCCAGCGGGAAGGGGGACAGCGTAAATCAGCCCCAGCATTTT. This gives the protein CASGKGDSVNQPQHF. The gene calls are TRBV10-2 and TRBJ1-5, with 7 bases matching TRBD1. The CDR3 extends over 15 amino acids. With 8 bases clipped from V and 4 bases from J, the junction kept 11 bases outside the gene matches. From germline, CDR1 is WSHSY and CDR2 SAAADI.

The rearrangement links TRBV5-5 to TRBJ2-7; TRBD2 matches 8 bases. Germline V gene lookup returns CDR1 SGHKS and CDR2 YYEKEE (reference sequence). V lost 0 bases and J lost 7; bases outside the gene matches: 6. The CDR3 totals 14 residues. The CDR3 here is CASSLGGGLREQYF. Written as DNA, the CDR3 is TGTGCCAGCAGCTTGGGCGGGGGGCTGAGAGAGCAGTACTTC.

The chain is built from TRBV28 and TRBJ2-1; D remains ambiguous. V was clipped by 2 bases and J by 7 bases, with 9 bases between them. Germline values: CDR1 MDHEN, CDR2 SYDVKM. The CDR3 is made up of 13 amino acids. The CDR3 loop is CASSLAPRNEQFF. CDR3 DNA: TGTGCCAGCAGTTTAGCCCCTCGGAATGAGCAGTTCTTC.

The chain carries TRBV25-1 and TRBJ2-5; D is ambiguous. Near its end, the DNA agrees better with TRBJ2-7, so the J call may be wrong. CDR3 size: 12 residues. CDR1 MGHDK and CDR2 SYGVNS come from the germline V gene. Here the CDR3 reads CASSERPNEQYF. The CDR3, as DNA: TGTGCCAGCAGTGAGAGACCGAACGAGCAGTACTTC.

Remarks on this clone: The same CDR3 also results from other DNA sequences found in this sample. The chain couples TRBV19 to TRBJ1-1; TRBD1 matches 12 bases. Trimming removed 4 bases from V and 4 bases from J; junction bases left unmatched: 4. There are 15 residues in the CDR3. Germline CDR1 LNHDA, CDR2 SQIVND (reference sequence). The CDR3 loop reads CASSTGQGAGTEAFF. CDR3 sequence (DNA): TGTGCCAGTAGTACGGGACAGGGGGCAGGCACTGAAGCTTTCTTT.

To note about this clone: The sample contains more than one DNA sequence encoding this CDR3. The V gene is TRBV9, the J gene TRBJ2-1; 7 positions match TRBD2. The CDR3 is 16 residues long. The V gene end was trimmed by 0 bases and the J gene end by 5 bases; junction bases not matched to a gene: 8. Germline-derived CDR1 and CDR2 are SGDLS and YYNGEE. The CDR3 nucleotides read TGTGCCAGCAGCGTAGATCGGGCGGGAGCCCACAATGAGCAGTTCTTC. It codes for CASSVDRAGAHNEQFF.

This clone was seen just once. The chain uses TRBV7-6 and TRBJ2-2; no reliable D call. V was pared by 7 bases and J by 6 bases, with 6 bases between. The CDR3 length is 11 residues. The germline CDR1 and CDR2 sequences are SGHVS and FNYEAQ. This CDR3 is CASKDSGELFF. CDR3 in DNA: TGTGCCAGCAAAGATTCCGGGGAGCTGTTTTTT.

This clone was found a few times. The chain couples TRBV11-2 to TRBJ1-2, with 7 positions matching TRBD1. The V segment lost 5 bases and the J segment 2 bases; nucleotides outside the gene matches: 5. Germline values: CDR1 SGHAT, CDR2 FQNNGV. This CDR3 region has 14 residues. The CDR3 reads CASSPLTGNYGYTF. The CDR3 DNA reads TGTGCCAGCAGCCCCCTGACAGGGAACTATGGCTACACCTTC.

The CDR3 region is CASSPGSPAPNYGYTF. CDR3 coding DNA: TGTGCCAGCAGCCCAGGATCCCCAGCCCCTAACTATGGCTACACCTTC. The J gene is TRBJ1-2, the V gene TRBV7-8, with unresolved D. The germline gives CDR1 SGHVS, CDR2 FQNEAQ. The CDR3 contains 16 residues. The ends were cut back, 5 bases at V and 0 bases at J, with 16 bases in the middle.

To note about this clone: This same CDR3 is encoded by further DNA sequences in the sample. This rearrangement joins TRBV6-6 to TRBJ1-1, with 8 bases lining up with TRBD1. V dropped 5 bases and J dropped 0; count of bases not matched to a gene: 5. Germline CDR1 MNHNY, CDR2 SVGAGI (reference sequence). This CDR3 comprises 15 residues. The CDR3 coding sequence is TGTGCCAGCAGTCCTGACAGGGGTATGAACACTGAAGCTTTCTTT. Translation gives CASSPDRGMNTEAFF.

This rearrangement joins TRBV9 to TRBJ2-5; no clear D gene. The CDR3 sequence is 16 residues long. Germline assignment: CDR1 SGDLS and CDR2 YYNGEE. Trimming stripped 0 bases from V and 1 base from J, with 13 bases between. CDR3 in DNA: TGTGCCAGCAGCGTAGAGTCAAGGCTGACCCAAGAGACCCAGTACTTC. It translates to CASSVESRLTQETQYF.

The chain recombines TRBV27 with TRBJ2-7; either TRBD1 or TRBD2 may fit D (7 bases each). The germline V gene has CDR1 MNHEY and CDR2 SMNVEV (reference sequence). V lost 6 bases to trimming and J lost 3 bases, with 15 bases between them. The CDR3 has 14 residues. CDR3 DNA sequence: TGTGCCAGCAGGGCAGACAGGGAGGGCTACGAGCAGTACTTC. It encodes CASRADREGYEQYF.

This clone was seen just once. The chain employs TRBV6-5 and TRBJ1-2; the match to TRBD1 covers 9 bases. The CDR3 is made up of 13 amino acids. Germline V gene sequence: CDR1 MNHEY, CDR2 SVGAGI. J was trimmed by 6 bases and V by 7 bases; bases with no gene match: 6. The CDR3 DNA reads TGTGCCAGCACCCTGGGACAGGGACATGGCTACACCTTC. As protein: CASTLGQGHGYTF.

The chain carries TRBV7-9 and TRBJ2-5, with D possibly matching TRBD1 (6 bases). Trimming shortened V by 5 bases and J by 0 bases, and 16 bases separated the two germline ends. This CDR3 spans 16 amino acids. CDR1 is SEHNR and CDR2 is FQNEAQ in the germline V gene (reference sequence). The CDR3 DNA is TGTGCCAGCAGCCCCCGGGACACCAGAAACCAAGAGACCCAGTACTTC. The encoded protein is CASSPRDTRNQETQYF. The entire variable domain, with the rest obtained from reference TRBV7-9 and TRBJ2-5, is as follows: DTGVSQNPRHKITKRGQNVTFRCDPISEHNRLYWYRQTLGQGPEFLTYFQNEAQLEKSRLLSDRFSAERPKGSFSTLEIQRTEQGDSAMYLCASSPRDTRNQETQYFGPGTRLLVL.

This sequence joins TRBV28 and TRBJ1-5, with D perhaps TRBD1 (6 bases). The germline V gene has CDR1 MDHEN and CDR2 SYDVKM. The CDR3 spans 16 residues. Trimming stripped 5 bases from V and 3 bases from J, with 17 bases between. CDR3 in DNA: TGTGCCAGCAGTGAGGGTACAGGGTTCTACAATCAGCCCCAGCATTTT. Its protein product is CASSEGTGFYNQPQHF.

The chain is built from TRBV15 and TRBJ2-3; 8 nucleotides align to TRBD2. This CDR3 has 12 residues. The V gene end was trimmed by 3 bases and the J gene end by 8 bases; junction bases not matched to a gene: 1. Per germline, CDR1 LNHNV and CDR2 YYDKDF (reference sequence). CDR3 residues: CATSRSGGTQYF. The CDR3 DNA follows: TGTGCCACCAGCAGGAGCGGGGGTACGCAGTATTTT.

This clone was detected only a few times. The identical CDR3 is also encoded by other nucleotide sequences in the sample. V usage is TRBV7-9 and J usage is TRBJ1-2, with D possibly matching TRBD1 (6 bases). Germline CDR1 SEHNR, CDR2 FQNEAQ (reference sequence). V was shortened by 5 bases and J by 4 bases, with 8 bases between the two germline ends. This CDR3 contains 12 residues. The DNA of the CDR3 is TGTGCCAGCAGCCCGGACAGCTATGGCTACACCTTC. Translation: CASSPDSYGYTF.

This chain joins TRBV7-9 and TRBJ2-2; D is possibly TRBD1 (6 bases). V lost 6 bases, J lost 7 bases, and 21 bases lay in between. The CDR3 extends over 16 amino acids. Germline V gene sequence: CDR1 SEHNR, CDR2 FQNEAQ (reference sequence). The CDR3 DNA is TGTGCCAGCAGTTCTGGCACCGGGACACGGATCGGGGAGCTGTTTTTT. Protein sequence: CASSSGTGTRIGELFF.

The chain combines TRBV5-6 with TRBJ2-3, with a tentative D call TRBD2 (6 bases). Trimming removed 4 bases from V and 0 bases from J, with 24 bases in between. Germline-derived CDR1 and CDR2 are SGHDT and YYEEEE. The CDR3 is 19 residues long. The chain's CDR3 is CASSNFPGLEPTSTDTQYF. CDR3 coding DNA: TGTGCCAGCAGCAATTTCCCGGGACTCGAACCGACTAGCACAGATACGCAGTATTTT.

A note on this clone: This CDR3 is also generated by other DNA sequences in the sample. J is TRBJ1-1 and V is TRBV7-9; D gene uncertain. CDR1 is SEHNR, CDR2 FQNEAQ, per germline (reference sequence). This CDR3 is 11 amino acids long. Trimming removed 1 base from V and 8 bases from J, with 5 bases in between. CDR3 nucleotide sequence: TGTGCCAGCAGCTTAGACAGAGAAGCTTTCTTT. Translating gives CASSLDREAFF. Looking up the rest from reference TRBV7-9 and TRBJ1-1 gives the full variable domain: DTGVSQNPRHKITKRGQNVTFRCDPISEHNRLYWYRQTLGQGPEFLTYFQNEAQLEKSRLLSDRFSAERPKGSFSTLEIQRTEQGDSAMYLCASSLDREAFFGQGTRLTVV.

This clone was seen only a few times. This sample includes further DNA sequences coding for the same CDR3. The chain couples TRBV6-4 to TRBJ1-1; D is unclear. The germline gives CDR1 MRHNA, CDR2 SNTAGT. The CDR3 covers 13 residues. Deletions cut 0 bases from V and 1 base from J, with 3 bases between. In DNA form, the CDR3 reads TGTGCCAGCAGTGACTCTCCGAACACTGAAGCTTTCTTT. This gives the protein CASSDSPNTEAFF.

The rearrangement uses TRBV7-6 and TRBJ1-4; D call uncertain. The V end was cut by 1 base, the J end by 7 bases, with 19 bases between. Germline values: CDR1 SGHVS, CDR2 FNYEAQ. The length of the CDR3 is 17 residues. The CDR3 region has the DNA TGTGCCAGCAGCTTAGGGCGTGGAGTCGGATATGGTGAAAAACTGTTTTTT. As protein: CASSLGRGVGYGEKLFF.

This clone has only one observation. This chain connects TRBV4-1 to TRBJ1-1; D is perhaps TRBD1 (5 bases). The CDR3 has 15 amino acids. Germline CDR1 MGHRA, CDR2 YSYEKL. V was cut by 1 base and J by 6 bases, with 15 bases left in between. CDR3 sequence reads: CASSQGFRDFSEAFF. The CDR3 region has the DNA TGCGCCAGCAGCCAAGGTTTTAGGGACTTTTCTGAAGCTTTCTTT.